This TCR beta chain came from a study of T cell responses to AZD1222 COVID-19 vaccine. Study-wide results and caveats: Vaccination with two AZD1222 doses was followed by a rise in Spike-specific TCR breadth and depth. In a largely white British group with more females than males, clonal diversity was possibly underestimated. Within unmutated variant regions lay the reported targets of nearly half of spike-specific TCRs. CD4 TCRs associated with vaccination spanned spike, dominating at 160-218 and 743-854.

Sequenced by immunoSEQ multiplex PCR; TCRdb stores in-frame clones only, minus some. The sample lists 140,000 to 150,000 clones, 85% to 95% occurring once. This clone was counted once. Its antigen is not identified. The CDR3 is 16 residues long. Germline CDR1 MNHEY, CDR2 SVGAGI. The junction had 7 bases not matched to a gene; V was cut back by 3 bases and J by 4 bases. The sequence was obtained from an adult who had recovered from COVID-19. This material consisted of peripheral blood, taken after recovery from COVID-19. The chain links TRBV6-5 to TRBJ2-3; TRBD2 matches 10 bases. CDR3 in amino acids: CASSYTSSGRPDTQYF. CDR3 sequence (DNA): TGTGCCAGCAGTTATACGTCTAGCGGGAGACCAGATACGCAGTATTTT.